The entry below gives a single T cell receptor (beta chain) sequence along with its context. The antigen remains unidentified. Here immunoSEQ multiplex PCR was the method, and the copy in TCRdb shows in-frame clones only, minus some. The sample carries about 66,000 clones, about four fifths recorded once. These data belong to a study of T cell responses to AZD1222 COVID-19 vaccine. Germline V gene data show CDR1 as MGHDK and CDR2 as SYGVNS. Losses at the gene ends were 5 bases for V and 0 bases for J; bases not matched to a gene: 5. This CDR3 has 15 residues. Study outcomes and limitations: The study found vaccine-associated CD4 TCRs spanning spike, dominant at 160-218 and 743-854. Spike-specific TCR breadth rose after two AZD1222 doses, and depth rose as well. Close to half of all spike-specific TCRs reportedly target regions of the variants that are unmutated.

The genes are TRBV25-1 and TRBJ2-7; the match to TRBD1 covers 9 bases. The sequence came from an adult in good health. The sample here was peripheral blood, taken on day 0 of MenACWY control vaccination. The CDR3 bases are TGTGCCAGCAGTCCTATGGGACAGGGCTCCTACGAGCAGTACTTC. This sequence encodes CASSPMGQGSYEQYF.